This record covers a single T cell receptor (beta chain). The antigen this receptor binds is unknown. Base qualities were left out, and no much larger clone turns up one base away. Libraries were prepared through PCR. The sample was run on an Illumina HiSeq 2500. TCR libraries were prepared with molecular barcoding, using unique molecular identifiers to normalize TCRbeta repertoire quantification. TCRdb reprocessing: public reads trimmed at Q25 with fastp, clones called with MiXCR, in-frame beta chains kept. CDR3 protein sequences are deduplicated, and each keeps its most common genes and DNA. The sample table contains around 230,000 distinct CDR3 sequences; only one count was recorded for about a sixth of them. The ten largest clones capture about two fifths of the sample. From the cysteine through the phenylalanine, the CDR3 covers 17 amino acids. CDR3 DNA only is kept here, 51 bases in frame from base 1. Looking up the germline V gene yields CDR1 SGHAT and CDR2 FQNNGV. The germline V and J ends show losses of 1 base and 1 base respectively, and no gene match explains 4 bases of the junction.

These data belong to a study of T-cell reconstitution after alpha-beta-depleted transplantation in children (dated by TCRdb to the mid-2010s). Regarding the complete study: The study quantitatively tracked T-cell immune reconstitution after TCRalphabeta/CD19-depleted allogeneic hematopoietic cell transplantation in children using TCR repertoire profiling.

This specimen's treatment or condition label, interpreted: allogeneic hematopoietic cell transplantation with graft depleted of TCRalphabeta T cells and CD19 B cells. TCRalphabeta/CD19-depleted allogeneic hematopoietic cell grafts were given to the transplant recipients, all of whom were children. Study-wide conclusions, independent of this receptor: The high TCRbeta diversity at day 60 in some patients was ascribed to recipient T cells and intrathymic progenitors that had survived conditioning. Hyperexpanded clone frequencies declined over subsequent months; after one year, T-cell counts and TCRbeta diversity were mostly attributed to newly produced T cells. The apparently early alphabetaT-cell count recovery about two months after transplant was reportedly dependent on only several hundred rapidly expanded clones derived from non-depleted graft cells.

The rearranged chain carries TRBV11-2 and TRBJ2-1; 10 central bases correspond to TRBD2. The receptor comes from a male patient aged 2 to 10 who had a stem cell transplant for acute lymphoblastic leukemia, so the T cells may come from the graft donor. This material consisted of PBMCs, mostly from graft donor cells, taken 360 days after TCRalphabeta/CD19-depleted stem cell transplant. CDR3 reads: CASSLGVAGGSYNEQFF. The nucleotide sequence reads as follows: TGTGCCAGCAGCTTAGGAGTAGCGGGAGGATCCTACAATGAGCAGTTCTTC.